This T cell receptor beta chain was captured by sequencing in a study of shared clonotypes between healthy human individuals. The CDR3 loop spans 14 amino acids. The J segment lost 9 bases and the V segment lost 4 bases, leaving 6 bases of the junction unmatched. Germline V gene sequence: CDR1 MDHEN, CDR2 SYDVKM. Some clones are missing from TCRdb's copy, which holds only in-frame ones; the method was immunoSEQ multiplex PCR. The sample shows about 1.5 million clones, nearly 99% of them seen only once. Sequencing was carried out using naive CD4+ T cells sorted from blood. Noted subset: CD45RA+ positively selected. The receptor's source is a man aged 25 to 40 in good health. The chain joins TRBV28 to TRBJ1-5; 10 nucleotides align to TRBD1. The CDR3 protein is CASSSPGQGWPQHF. The CDR3, as DNA: TGTGCCAGCAGTTCCCCGGGACAGGGGTGGCCCCAGCATTTT.